These T cell receptor beta chains were read from a single sample in a study of control samples from healthy donors and cancer patients. Only in-frame clones appear in the TCRdb table, and some are missing; sequencing was by immunoSEQ multiplex PCR. The data show around 130,000 clones, roughly 90% seen once. The source material was blood. The source of these receptors is a man in his forties or fifties in good health. CDR3s include the opening cysteine and the closing phenylalanine or tryptophan. D genes are given only for firm matches. Clone size is not always given. Where it is, it says once, few, many or a class for expanded clones.

v_call: TRBV10-3
d_call: NA
j_call: TRBJ1-3
clone_size: once
cdr3_aa: CAIRLTVSGNTIYF
cdr3_nt: TGTGCCATCAGGCTGACAGTGTCTGGAAACACCATATATTTT

v_call: TRBV3-1/TRBV3-2
d_call: NA
j_call: TRBJ1-4
clone_size: NA
cdr3_aa: CASSQVRGGTNEKLFF
cdr3_nt: TGTGCCAGCAGCCAAGTTCGGGGGGGGACTAATGAAAAACTGTTTTTT

v_call: TRBV4-1
d_call: NA
j_call: TRBJ2-7
clone_size: NA
cdr3_aa: CASSGLTGTYEQYF
cdr3_nt: TGCGCCAGCAGCGGACTCACAGGAACCTACGAGCAGTACTTC

v_call: TRBV19
d_call: NA
j_call: TRBJ2-3
clone_size: NA
cdr3_aa: CASRDRYYSTDTQYF
cdr3_nt: TGTGCCAGTAGAGACAGGTACTATTCCACAGATACGCAGTATTTT

v_call: TRBV2
d_call: NA
j_call: TRBJ2-7
clone_size: NA
cdr3_aa: CASSPGRSAYEQYF
cdr3_nt: TGTGCCAGCAGTCCAGGGAGAAGCGCCTACGAGCAGTACTTC

v_call: TRBV5-4
d_call: NA
j_call: TRBJ1-2
clone_size: NA
cdr3_aa: CASSLVSGYGYTF
cdr3_nt: TGTGCCAGCAGCCTCGTCTCCGGCTATGGCTACACCTTC

v_call: TRBV4-1
d_call: NA
j_call: TRBJ2-5
clone_size: NA
cdr3_aa: CASSQDGSGDQETQYF
cdr3_nt: TGCGCCAGCAGCCAAGATGGGTCTGGGGACCAAGAGACCCAGTACTTC

v_call: TRBV5-1
d_call: TRBD2
j_call: TRBJ2-7
clone_size: once
cdr3_aa: CASSSGTSGLEQYF
cdr3_nt: TGCGCCAGCAGCTCCGGGACTAGCGGGCTCGAGCAGTACTTC

v_call: TRBV28
d_call: TRBD1
j_call: TRBJ1-2
clone_size: NA
cdr3_aa: CASSITGGGNYGYTF
cdr3_nt: TGTGCCAGCAGTATTACAGGGGGAGGCAACTATGGCTACACCTTC

v_call: TRBV3-1/TRBV3-2
d_call: TRBD2
j_call: TRBJ2-1
clone_size: NA
cdr3_aa: CASSQVSGGSIEQFF
cdr3_nt: TGTGCCAGCAGCCAAGTAAGCGGGGGGTCTATTGAGCAGTTCTTC

v_call: TRBV18
d_call: TRBD1
j_call: TRBJ2-7
clone_size: NA
cdr3_aa: CASSAGTGQEQYF
cdr3_nt: TGTGCCAGCTCAGCCGGGACAGGGCAAGAGCAGTACTTC

v_call: TRBV19
d_call: NA
j_call: TRBJ2-3
clone_size: few
cdr3_aa: CASRPTQADTQYF
cdr3_nt: TGTGCCAGTAGACCCACCCAGGCAGATACGCAGTATTTT

v_call: TRBV7-9
d_call: NA
j_call: TRBJ1-2
clone_size: NA
cdr3_aa: CASTGSRGETNYGYTF
cdr3_nt: TGTGCCAGCACCGGTAGCAGGGGTGAGACAAACTATGGCTACACCTTC

v_call: TRBV5-8
d_call: TRBD1
j_call: TRBJ2-7
clone_size: NA
cdr3_aa: CASSSGGQGRSGEQYF
cdr3_nt: TGTGCCAGCAGCTCCGGAGGACAGGGTCGTTCGGGGGAGCAGTACTTC

v_call: TRBV29-1
d_call: NA
j_call: TRBJ2-4
clone_size: NA
cdr3_aa: CSVEGAEAKNIQYF
cdr3_nt: TGCAGCGTTGAAGGGGCGGAGGCCAAAAACATTCAGTACTTC

v_call: TRBV5-5
d_call: TRBD1
j_call: TRBJ2-5
clone_size: NA
cdr3_aa: CASRHKDRGTETQYF
cdr3_nt: TGTGCCAGCAGACATAAGGACAGGGGCACAGAGACCCAGTACTTC

v_call: TRBV14
d_call: TRBD1
j_call: TRBJ1-1
clone_size: once
cdr3_aa: CASSHRGLGTEAFF
cdr3_nt: TGTGCCAGCAGCCACAGGGGGCTAGGCACTGAAGCTTTCTTT

v_call: TRBV29-1
d_call: TRBD1
j_call: TRBJ2-7
clone_size: once
cdr3_aa: CSVWSRDRGYEQYF
cdr3_nt: TGCAGCGTTTGGTCCCGGGACAGGGGCTACGAGCAGTACTTC

v_call: TRBV18
d_call: NA
j_call: TRBJ2-5
clone_size: NA
cdr3_aa: CASSRTGQETQYF
cdr3_nt: TGTGCCAGCTCACGTACAGGGCAAGAGACCCAGTACTTC

v_call: TRBV2
d_call: TRBD1
j_call: TRBJ1-2
clone_size: NA
cdr3_aa: CASKRQGVFYGYTF
cdr3_nt: TGTGCCAGCAAACGACAGGGGGTCTTCTATGGCTACACCTTC

v_call: TRBV29-1
d_call: NA
j_call: TRBJ1-1
clone_size: NA
cdr3_aa: CSVVVQPQNTEAFF
cdr3_nt: TGCAGCGTTGTGGTACAGCCCCAGAACACTGAAGCTTTCTTT

v_call: TRBV30
d_call: NA
j_call: TRBJ1-6
clone_size: NA
cdr3_aa: CAWRESSYNSPLHF
cdr3_nt: TGTGCCTGGAGGGAGAGCTCCTATAATTCACCCCTCCACTTT

v_call: TRBV28
d_call: NA
j_call: TRBJ1-5
clone_size: once
cdr3_aa: CASSSPILLVRNQPQHF
cdr3_nt: TGTGCCAGCAGCTCACCGATCCTACTAGTCCGCAATCAGCCCCAGCATTTT

v_call: TRBV4-1
d_call: NA
j_call: TRBJ1-6
clone_size: few
cdr3_aa: CASSSHGGTVYNSPLHF
cdr3_nt: TGCGCCAGCAGCAGCCACGGGGGCACGGTCTATAATTCACCCCTCCACTTT

v_call: TRBV5-4
d_call: TRBD1
j_call: TRBJ1-1
clone_size: NA
cdr3_aa: CASSWGQGGLGTEAFF
cdr3_nt: TGTGCCAGCAGCTGGGGACAGGGGGGTTTGGGCACTGAAGCTTTCTTT

v_call: TRBV2
d_call: TRBD1
j_call: TRBJ2-7
clone_size: NA
cdr3_aa: CASSDGTGGNYEQYF
cdr3_nt: TGTGCCAGCAGTGACGGCACAGGGGGAAACTACGAGCAGTACTTC

v_call: TRBV4-1
d_call: TRBD2
j_call: TRBJ2-5
clone_size: NA
cdr3_aa: CASSQAGGRDQETQYF
cdr3_nt: TGCGCCAGCAGCCAGGCCGGAGGGAGGGACCAAGAGACCCAGTACTTC

v_call: TRBV30
d_call: NA
j_call: TRBJ2-3
clone_size: NA
cdr3_aa: CAWSVGGSNTQYF
cdr3_nt: TGTGCCTGGAGTGTAGGGGGGTCGAATACGCAGTATTTT

v_call: TRBV7-6
d_call: TRBD1
j_call: TRBJ2-1
clone_size: NA
cdr3_aa: CASSLRTGHRSYNEQFF
cdr3_nt: TGTGCCAGCAGCTTAAGGACAGGCCACAGGTCCTACAATGAGCAGTTCTTC

v_call: TRBV7-9
d_call: NA
j_call: TRBJ2-7
clone_size: NA
cdr3_aa: CASSPRTDPYEQYF
cdr3_nt: TGTGCCAGCAGCCCGAGGACGGACCCCTACGAGCAGTACTTC

v_call: TRBV11-3
d_call: NA
j_call: TRBJ2-5
clone_size: NA
cdr3_aa: CASSPEFGTQYF
cdr3_nt: TGTGCCAGCAGCCCGGAATTTGGGACCCAGTACTTC

v_call: TRBV29-1
d_call: NA
j_call: TRBJ1-3
clone_size: NA
cdr3_aa: CSVRVSGNTIYF
cdr3_nt: TGCAGCGTAAGGGTCTCCGGAAACACCATATATTTT

v_call: TRBV6-4
d_call: TRBD2
j_call: TRBJ2-3
clone_size: NA
cdr3_aa: CASSDRAGDSRTQYF
cdr3_nt: TGTGCCAGCAGTGACCGGGCGGGGGACTCACGAACGCAGTATTTT

v_call: TRBV5-1
d_call: NA
j_call: TRBJ2-5
clone_size: NA
cdr3_aa: CASSLGDRYLETQYF
cdr3_nt: TGCGCCAGCAGCTTGGGGGACCGATACCTGGAGACCCAGTACTTC

v_call: TRBV6-6
d_call: NA
j_call: TRBJ2-1
clone_size: NA
cdr3_aa: CASSEQGWEQFF
cdr3_nt: TGTGCCAGCAGCGAACAGGGTTGGGAGCAGTTCTTC

v_call: TRBV10-3
d_call: NA
j_call: TRBJ1-5
clone_size: NA
cdr3_aa: CAISTGTNSNQPQHF
cdr3_nt: TGTGCCATCAGCACCGGGACAAATAGCAATCAGCCCCAGCATTTT

v_call: TRBV4-1
d_call: TRBD1
j_call: TRBJ1-3
clone_size: NA
cdr3_aa: CASSLFGTGARNTIYF
cdr3_nt: TGCGCCAGCAGTTTGTTTGGGACAGGGGCAAGAAACACCATATATTTT

v_call: TRBV29-1
d_call: NA
j_call: TRBJ2-3
clone_size: NA
cdr3_aa: CSVQRAVNTDTQYF
cdr3_nt: TGCAGCGTCCAAAGGGCGGTGAACACAGATACGCAGTATTTT

v_call: TRBV19
d_call: NA
j_call: TRBJ2-5
clone_size: NA
cdr3_aa: CASTGLKSGVKTQYF
cdr3_nt: TGTGCCAGTACCGGTTTGAAAAGCGGTGTAAAGACCCAGTACTTC

v_call: TRBV24-1
d_call: NA
j_call: TRBJ2-6
clone_size: NA
cdr3_aa: CATSDPQQSGANVLTF
cdr3_nt: TGTGCCACCAGTGATCCTCAACAGTCTGGGGCCAACGTCCTGACTTTC

v_call: TRBV7-9
d_call: TRBD2
j_call: TRBJ2-1
clone_size: NA
cdr3_aa: CASSSGPSGGADEQFF
cdr3_nt: TGTGCCAGCAGCTCGGGACCTAGCGGGGGGGCCGATGAGCAGTTCTTC

v_call: TRBV27
d_call: TRBD1
j_call: TRBJ1-2
clone_size: NA
cdr3_aa: CASSLDRSYGYTF
cdr3_nt: TGTGCCAGCAGTTTGGACAGGTCGTATGGCTACACCTTC

v_call: TRBV5-1
d_call: NA
j_call: TRBJ2-5
clone_size: NA
cdr3_aa: CASSLGGVGETQYF
cdr3_nt: TGCGCCAGCAGCTTGGGCGGGGTAGGGGAGACCCAGTACTTC

v_call: TRBV5-5
d_call: NA
j_call: TRBJ1-1
clone_size: NA
cdr3_aa: CASSLLGRNTEAFF
cdr3_nt: TGTGCCAGCAGCTTGCTGGGCCGGAACACTGAAGCTTTCTTT

v_call: TRBV30
d_call: TRBD2
j_call: TRBJ2-1
clone_size: once
cdr3_aa: CACPPAKGRGEQFF
cdr3_nt: TGTGCCTGCCCCCCCGCGAAGGGGAGGGGTGAGCAGTTCTTC

v_call: TRBV30
d_call: TRBD1
j_call: TRBJ1-1
clone_size: NA
cdr3_aa: CAWSGGTVPFEAFF
cdr3_nt: TGTGCCTGGAGTGGTGGGACAGTACCCTTTGAAGCTTTCTTT

v_call: TRBV5-1
d_call: NA
j_call: TRBJ2-2
clone_size: NA
cdr3_aa: CASSPSWGTVGELFF
cdr3_nt: TGCGCCAGCAGCCCATCGTGGGGTACGGTGGGGGAGCTGTTTTTT

v_call: TRBV5-1
d_call: TRBD1
j_call: TRBJ1-1
clone_size: NA
cdr3_aa: CASSHGQVKTEAFF
cdr3_nt: TGCGCCAGCAGCCACGGACAGGTTAAAACTGAAGCTTTCTTT

v_call: TRBV24-1
d_call: NA
j_call: TRBJ1-5
clone_size: NA
cdr3_aa: CATSDLWGRDNQPQHF
cdr3_nt: TGTGCCACCAGTGATTTGTGGGGGCGAGACAATCAGCCCCAGCATTTT

v_call: TRBV19
d_call: NA
j_call: TRBJ2-5
clone_size: NA
cdr3_aa: CASRAGGQETQYF
cdr3_nt: TGTGCCAGTAGGGCCGGAGGCCAAGAGACCCAGTACTTC

v_call: TRBV28
d_call: NA
j_call: TRBJ2-2
clone_size: NA
cdr3_aa: CASSRTATGELFF
cdr3_nt: TGTGCCAGCAGTCGGACCGCCACCGGGGAGCTGTTTTTT

v_call: TRBV12-3/TRBV12-4
d_call: NA
j_call: TRBJ2-5
clone_size: NA
cdr3_aa: CASTTDRQETQYF
cdr3_nt: TGTGCCAGCACCACGGATAGACAAGAGACCCAGTACTTC

v_call: TRBV3-1/TRBV3-2
d_call: NA
j_call: TRBJ1-3
clone_size: NA
cdr3_aa: CASSQRRDSGNTIYF
cdr3_nt: TGTGCCAGCAGCCAACGCCGGGACTCTGGAAACACCATATATTTT

v_call: TRBV25-1
d_call: TRBD1
j_call: TRBJ1-3
clone_size: few
cdr3_aa: CASSGTSEGASGNTIYF
cdr3_nt: TGTGCCAGCAGTGGTACGAGTGAGGGGGCGTCTGGAAACACCATATATTTT

v_call: TRBV7-2
d_call: TRBD1
j_call: TRBJ2-3
clone_size: few
cdr3_aa: CASSFLAGGGRADTQYF
cdr3_nt: TGTGCCAGCAGCTTCCTAGCAGGGGGTGGTCGTGCGGATACGCAGTATTTT

v_call: TRBV5-6
d_call: NA
j_call: TRBJ1-2
clone_size: few
cdr3_aa: CASNEWAFSLGYTF
cdr3_nt: TGTGCCAGCAATGAGTGGGCATTCTCCTTAGGCTACACCTTC

v_call: TRBV9
d_call: NA
j_call: TRBJ2-3
clone_size: NA
cdr3_aa: CASSGDGAGADTQYF
cdr3_nt: TGTGCCAGCAGTGGAGACGGGGCTGGGGCAGATACGCAGTATTTT

v_call: TRBV30
d_call: TRBD1
j_call: TRBJ1-6
clone_size: once
cdr3_aa: CAWSAGTANSPLHF
cdr3_nt: TGTGCCTGGAGTGCCGGGACAGCGAATTCACCCCTCCACTTT